The 13 T cell receptor beta chains below come from one sample, sequenced in a study of T-cell reconstitution after alpha-beta-depleted transplantation in children. Unique molecular identifiers were incorporated during preparation of the TCRbeta library. TCRdb itself ran the PCR reads through MiXCR, one entry per CDR3 protein. Among 200,000 to 250,000 distinct CDR3 sequences listed, approximately 8% were seen once. The material sequenced was PBMCs, mostly from graft donor cells, taken 180 days after TCRalphabeta/CD19-depleted stem cell transplant. The receptors were sampled from a male patient aged 10 to 17 who had a stem cell transplant for acute lymphoblastic leukemia, so the T cells may come from the graft donor.

This clonotype was counted many times. This rearrangement joins TRBV19 to TRBJ1-2, with TRBD1 matching 7 bases. Trimming removed 6 bases from V and 3 bases from J; junction bases left unmatched: 13. CDR3 size: 16 residues. Germline values: CDR1 LNHDA, CDR2 SQIVND (reference sequence). CDR3 in DNA: TGTGCCAGTAGCCAGGGGGTTACAGGGACCTACTATGGCTACACCTTC. This sequence encodes CASSQGVTGTYYGYTF. Complete variable domain (other parts from reference TRBV19 and TRBJ1-2): DGGITQSPKYLFRKEGQNVTLSCEQNLNHDAMYWYRQDPGQGLRLIYYSQIVNDFQKGDIAEGYSVSREKKESFPLTVTSAQKNPTAFYLCASSQGVTGTYYGYTFGSGTRLTVV.

This clonotype has ten or more counts. The chain couples TRBV6-5 to TRBJ1-2; 7 nucleotides line up with TRBD1. V shed 8 bases and J 4 bases; nucleotides not matched to a gene: 7. Germline CDR1 is MNHEY and CDR2 is SVGAGI. The CDR3 runs 13 residues. The CDR3 DNA follows: TGTGCCAGCCATAGGGGGCTTGGCTATGGCTACACCTTC. Amino acids: CASHRGLGYGYTF.

This clonotype occurred many times. The V call is TRBV7-9, the J call TRBJ2-1; D is possibly TRBD2 (5 bases). Germline V gene data show CDR1 as SEHNR and CDR2 as FQNEAQ (reference sequence). The V end was cut by 6 bases, the J end by 8 bases, with 14 bases between. The CDR3 sequence is 13 residues long. CDR3 in amino acids: CASSPWTFYEQFF. Written as DNA, the CDR3 is TGTGCCAGCAGTCCCTGGACTTTTTATGAGCAGTTCTTC.

This clonotype has ten or more counts. The chain uses TRBV7-3 and TRBJ2-3; TRBD2 is a possible D gene (5 bases). CDR3 length: 15 amino acids. V shed 3 bases and J shed 4 bases, with 14 bases lying between them. Germline lookup yields CDR1 SGHTA and CDR2 FQGTGA. CDR3 in DNA: TGTGCCAGCAGCTTTTCACTGAGGGCCCCAGATACGCAGTATTTT. Translated: CASSFSLRAPDTQYF. The full variable domain, in which reference TRBV7-3 and TRBJ2-3 provide the parts outside the CDR3, is GAGVSQTPSNKVTEKGKYVELRCDPISGHTALYWYRQSLGQGPEFLIYFQGTGAADDSGLPNDRFFAVRPEGSVSTLKIQRTERGDSAVYLCASSFSLRAPDTQYFGPGTRLTVL.

This clonotype occurred a few times. The chain carries TRBV7-8 and TRBJ2-3; D unresolved. Between the trimmed V and J ends, which lost 4 bases and 4 bases, there was a span of 18 bases. Looked up from germline, CDR1 is SGHVS and CDR2 is FQNEAQ. This CDR3 has 16 residues. DNA of the CDR3: TGTGCCAGCAGCTACACGGGCCCTGCAGGTCCAGATACGCAGTATTTT. This codes for CASSYTGPAGPDTQYF.

This clonotype was seen more than once but under ten times. V and J are TRBV19 and TRBJ2-3; no firm D call. Trimming cost V 5 bases and J 3 bases, with 12 bases left between them. The germline V gene has CDR1 LNHDA and CDR2 SQIVND (reference sequence). The CDR3 length is 14 residues. The CDR3 coding sequence is TGTGCCAGTAGTGTCACTGCTGGAACAGATACGCAGTATTTT. Protein sequence: CASSVTAGTDTQYF.

This clonotype was seen repeatedly, ten times or more. This rearrangement joins TRBV27 to TRBJ1-6; a weak D match, TRBD1 (6 bases). V was shortened by 10 bases and J by 0 bases, with 16 bases between the two germline ends. The CDR3 is 16 residues long. Looked up from germline, CDR1 is MNHEY and CDR2 is SMNVEV (reference sequence). CDR3 bases: TGTGCCACCCGACAGGTCTTGGGCTCCTATAATTCACCCCTCCACTTT. Protein product: CATRQVLGSYNSPLHF.

This clonotype has a count of ten or more. The chain is built from TRBV11-1 and TRBJ1-1, with a weak D call TRBD1 (5 bases). Trimming cost V 2 bases and J 0 bases, with 22 bases left between them. The CDR3 extends over 19 amino acids. In germline, CDR1 is SGHAT, CDR2 FQDESV (reference sequence). CDR3 amino acids: CASSLRPVPRGIMNTEAFF. In DNA, the CDR3 is TGTGCCAGCAGCTTACGGCCGGTCCCCCGGGGGATCATGAACACTGAAGCTTTCTTT.

This clonotype was counted at least ten times. The V and J genes are TRBV5-1 and TRBJ2-7; TRBD1 matches 8 bases. With 4 bases clipped from V and 0 bases from J, the junction kept 12 bases outside the gene matches. The CDR3 has 17 amino acids. CDR1 SGHRS and CDR2 YFSETQ come from the germline V gene. The CDR3 loop reads CASSVYFQGAYSYEQYF. Here the CDR3 DNA reads TGCGCCAGCAGCGTTTATTTCCAGGGGGCGTACTCCTACGAGCAGTACTTC.

This clonotype showed up many times. This chain uses TRBV4-3 with TRBJ2-1; maybe TRBD2 (6 bases). This CDR3 comprises 17 residues. Trimming cost V 0 bases and J 0 bases, with 12 bases left between them. Germline V gene sequence: CDR1 LGHNA, CDR2 YSLEER. DNA of the CDR3: TGCGCCAGCAGCCAAGATCCTAGCGCAAGCTCCTACAATGAGCAGTTCTTC. This codes for CASSQDPSASSYNEQFF.

This clonotype was detected ten times or more. This chain links TRBV20-1 with TRBJ1-2; D is unresolved. The germline V gene encodes CDR1 DFQATT and CDR2 SNEGSKA (reference sequence). V was pared by 0 bases and J by 2 bases, with 10 bases between. The CDR3 runs to 14 residues. This chain's CDR3 is CSAREPGTNYGYTF. DNA of the CDR3: TGCAGTGCTAGAGAACCGGGAACCAACTATGGCTACACCTTC.

This clonotype was observed many times. V is TRBV27 and J is TRBJ1-6; TRBD1 matches 8 bases. J was trimmed by 8 bases and V by 4 bases; bases with no gene match: 4. Germline V gene sequence: CDR1 MNHEY, CDR2 SMNVEV (reference sequence). The CDR3 spans 14 residues. The DNA of the CDR3 is TGTGCCAGCAGTTCGACAGGGGTTCATTCACCCCTCCACTTT. Its protein is CASSSTGVHSPLHF.

The table lists this clonotype with a few counts. The chain couples TRBV7-6 to TRBJ2-7; 9 bases line up with TRBD1. The trim removed 4 bases at V and 5 bases at J, leaving 9 bases unmatched. The CDR3 sequence is 15 residues long. The germline CDR1 and CDR2 sequences are SGHVS and FNYEAQ. CDR3: CASSSGTGRTHEQYF. CDR3 DNA sequence: TGTGCCAGCAGCTCCGGGACAGGGAGGACCCACGAGCAGTACTTC.